This T cell receptor (beta chain) was found in a study of T cells expressing NK-cell markers. Study at large: Underlying the TCR beta repertoires were sorted CD3+CD56+NKG2C+, CD3+CD56+NKG2C- and CD3+CD56-NKG2C+ T cells. Seven of the eight sequenced donors were classified as HCMV-seropositive, and one was classified as seronegative.

The study's findings and limits: Leadership of the CD3+CD56-NKG2C+ fraction also belonged to these clonotypes in a handful of donors.

The CDR3 is made up of 14 amino acids. Germline V gene data show CDR1 as SGHDT and CDR2 as YYEEEE. As the method of synthesis, 5'RACE template switching with UMIs yielded TCR beta cDNA. Reanalyzing the 5' RACE reads, TCRdb keeps one entry per CDR3 protein, without DNA. The sample data list some 410,000 distinct CDR3 sequences. Worth noting for this clonotype: What it recognizes is unknown.

The sequenced material came from blood T cells: a sorted CD56 or NKG2C T cell subset, CD4+ or CD8+ T cells, or bulk PBMC T cells (not recorded which). The rearrangement uses TRBV5-6 and TRBJ1-1; TCRdb names TRBD1, which stays unverified in the absence of DNA. The TCR sequence derives from a woman aged 18 to 75 in good health. Here the CDR3 reads CASSLGQAIYEAFF.